A selection of T cell receptor beta chains follows, all from one sample in a study of PD-1 blockade in classical Hodgkin lymphoma. Assay: immunoSEQ multiplex PCR; the TCRdb copy retains only in-frame clones and omits some. The sample lists approximately 160,000 clones; less than 80% were seen once. The sample here was peripheral blood mononuclear cells (PBMCs), taken before the second cycle of nivolumab. The receptors here all came from a human donor with classical Hodgkin lymphoma. Both conserved end residues are part of each CDR3. D genes are given only for firm matches. Clone sizes are given selectively: once, few, many, or a class where the clone is expanded.

. | TRBJ2-5 | TRBV5-1 | . | TGCGCCAGCAGCTTGGTGGGCGGTACCCAAGAGACCCAGTACTTC | CASSLVGGTQETQYF
. | TRBJ1-2 | TRBV7-2 | . | TGTGCCAGCAGCCAAACCCACGGGCGTGGCTACACCTTC | CASSQTHGRGYTF
. | TRBJ1-5 | TRBV10-3 | once | TGTGCCATCAGTGAGTCCCCTTGGGGGACGATTAGGAGCAATCAGCCCCAGCATTTT | CAISESPWGTIRSNQPQHF
TRBD1 | TRBJ1-1 | TRBV28 | . | TGTGCCAGCAGTTCCGCAGGGGGCGCAGACACTGAAGCTTTCTTT | CASSSAGGADTEAFF
. | TRBJ2-3 | TRBV9 | . | TGTGCCAGCAGCGTAGGCAGGAGGCCAGATACGCAGTATTTT | CASSVGRRPDTQYF
. | TRBJ1-1 | TRBV5-1 | . | TGCGCCAGCAGCTTGAGCCCGGGGTCCACTGAAGCTTTCTTT | CASSLSPGSTEAFF
. | TRBJ2-3 | TRBV7-9 | . | TGTGCCAGCAGCTTCTTAGCGACAGCCGGGATGGACACAGATACGCAGTATTTT | CASSFLATAGMDTDTQYF
. | TRBJ2-7 | TRBV5-6 | . | TGTGCCAGCAGCTATAGGGCAAGCTCCTACGAGCAGTACTTC | CASSYRASSYEQYF
TRBD1 | TRBJ2-7 | TRBV5-4 | . | TGTGCCAGCAGCTTGGGGGAGACAGGGGATCCCTACGAGCAGTACTTC | CASSLGETGDPYEQYF
. | TRBJ2-7 | TRBV18 | . | TGTGCCAGCTCACCACGGTCACCACGCGAGCAGTACTTC | CASSPRSPREQYF
TRBD2 | TRBJ2-2 | TRBV10-3 | . | TGTGCCATCAGTGGACTAGCGGGGGGGCCCCCCGGGGAGCTGTTTTTT | CAISGLAGGPPGELFF
. | TRBJ2-3 | TRBV5-1 | . | TGCGCCAGCAGCCAGATTAGGGGGGCGAGGGTAACAGATACGCAGTATTTT | CASSQIRGARVTDTQYF
TRBD2 | TRBJ2-1 | TRBV15 | . | TGTGCCACCAGCGGCGGACTAGCGCCCTCCTACAATGAGCAGTTCTTC | CATSGGLAPSYNEQFF
TRBD2 | TRBJ2-3 | TRBV7-9 | . | TGTGCCAGCAGCTTCCGACTAGCGGGGAGCACAGATACGCAGTATTTT | CASSFRLAGSTDTQYF
. | TRBJ2-1 | TRBV7-9 | . | TGTGCCAGCAGCCAGCCCCCCAGGTCCAATGAGCAGTTCTTC | CASSQPPRSNEQFF
TRBD1 | TRBJ1-2 | TRBV4-1 | . | TGCGCCAGCAGCCAAGACGGGACAGCCATGGACTATGGCTACACCTTC | CASSQDGTAMDYGYTF
. | TRBJ1-1 | TRBV9 | once | TGTGCCAGCAGCGGACACCCTTTGGACACTGAAGCTTTCTTT | CASSGHPLDTEAFF
. | TRBJ2-2 | TRBV4-2 | . | TGTGCCAGCAGACAGGTGGTGAACACCGGGGAGCTGTTTTTT | CASRQVVNTGELFF
. | TRBJ1-2 | TRBV20-1 | . | TGCAGTGCTAGAGATGGGGGTGGCTACACCTTC | CSARDGGGYTF
. | TRBJ1-1 | TRBV7-2 | few | TGTGCCAGCAGCTTATGGGGACGGGGAAAGACTGAAGCTTTCTTT | CASSLWGRGKTEAFF
TRBD2 | TRBJ2-7 | TRBV6-5 | . | TGTGCCAGCACTCCTAGCGGGAACTACGAGCAGTACTTC | CASTPSGNYEQYF
. | TRBJ2-2 | TRBV27 | . | TGTGCCAGCAGTCCTTCAATCGGGGAGCTGTTTTTT | CASSPSIGELFF
. | TRBJ2-1 | TRBV20-1 | . | TGCAGTGCGAGGGGACTCACTGAGCAGTTCTTC | CSARGLTEQFF
. | TRBJ1-1 | TRBV10-2 | . | TGCGCCAGCAGTGAGCGCATGACAGGTGAAGCTTTCTTT | CASSERMTGEAFF
TRBD2 | TRBJ2-5 | TRBV6-5 | . | TGTGCCAGCAGTCTTGCGGGGGGCAGGGAGACCCAGTACTTC | CASSLAGGRETQYF
. | TRBJ2-7 | TRBV7-9 | . | TGTGCCAGCAGCTTAGTCGCGGATTCCTACGAGCAGTACTTC | CASSLVADSYEQYF
. | TRBJ1-1 | TRBV5-6 | few | TGTGCCAGCAGCTTGTGGATAGGGAGTGAAGCTTTCTTT | CASSLWIGSEAFF
. | TRBJ2-3 | TRBV9 | . | TGTGCCAGCAGCGTAATGGAGAGGACAGATACGCAGTATTTT | CASSVMERTDTQYF
. | TRBJ1-4 | TRBV7-9 | . | TGTGCCAGCAGCTTAGCCGGTGGCCTAGGTGAAAAACTGTTTTTT | CASSLAGGLGEKLFF
. | TRBJ2-7 | TRBV6-1 | . | TGTGCCAGCGATTGGGGCGCTATCTTCCACGAGCAGTACTTC | CASDWGAIFHEQYF
. | TRBJ2-1 | TRBV9 | once | TGTGCCAGCAGCGTAGCGGGGCTTCTCCACAATGAGCAGTTCTTC | CASSVAGLLHNEQFF
. | TRBJ1-5 | TRBV7-2 | few | TGTGCCAGCAGCTCGCAGGGTAATCAGCCCCAGCATTTT | CASSSQGNQPQHF
. | TRBJ2-7 | TRBV6-6 | . | TGTGCCAGCAGTTACTTAGCTCCTTACGAGCAGTACTTC | CASSYLAPYEQYF
TRBD1 | TRBJ1-1 | TRBV6-5 | . | TGTGCCAGCAGTCCCCGGACAGGCGGAACTGAAGCTTTCTTT | CASSPRTGGTEAFF
. | TRBJ2-4 | TRBV6-1 | . | TGTGCCAGCAGAGAACTCACAGGGTTAGCCAAAAACATTCAGTACTTC | CASRELTGLAKNIQYF
TRBD2 | TRBJ2-3 | TRBV4-3 | . | TGCGCCAGCAGCCTCGGGACTAGCGGGATTCTTAGCACAGATACGCAGTATTTT | CASSLGTSGILSTDTQYF
. | TRBJ2-7 | TRBV18 | . | TGTGCCAGCTCACCACTACAGGGTGACGAGCAGTACTTC | CASSPLQGDEQYF
. | TRBJ1-5 | TRBV5-1 | . | TGCGCCAGCAGTTCGGCTCCGGGGCCCGGTCAGCCCCAGCATTTT | CASSSAPGPGQPQHF
TRBD1 | TRBJ1-2 | TRBV19 | once | TGTGCCAGTAGTATCAAATACAGGGGTGAAAACTATGGCTACACCTTC | CASSIKYRGENYGYTF
. | TRBJ2-1 | TRBV6-5 | . | TGTGCCAGCAGTTTCGGGACCCCGCTCAATGAGCAGTTCTTC | CASSFGTPLNEQFF
. | TRBJ1-2 | TRBV7-9 | . | TGTGCCAGCAGTTTAGGGCCGAACTATGGCTACACCTTC | CASSLGPNYGYTF
TRBD2 | TRBJ2-5 | TRBV11-3 | . | TGTGCCAGCAGCTTGGGGGGGGAGGAGACCCAGTACTTC | CASSLGGEETQYF
TRBD2 | TRBJ2-3 | TRBV11-3 | . | TGTGCCAGCAGTGGGGGACTAGAGGAAGATACGCAGTATTTT | CASSGGLEEDTQYF
. | TRBJ2-1 | TRBV9 | . | TGTGCCAGCAGCCAGGACTGGAGGAGTGAGCAGTTCTTC | CASSQDWRSEQFF
. | TRBJ2-3 | TRBV5-1 | . | TGCGCCAGCAGCTTTCGGGTGGGCAGGAATACGCAGTATTTT | CASSFRVGRNTQYF
. | TRBJ2-7 | TRBV28 | . | TGTGCCAGCCAAGACTGGAGGAATGAGCAGTACTTC | CASQDWRNEQYF
. | TRBJ2-5 | TRBV23-1 | . | TGCGCCAGCAGTCAATCGAACAGGGTACCCCAAGAGACCCAGTACTTC | CASSQSNRVPQETQYF
. | TRBJ2-5 | TRBV5-6 | . | TGTGCCAGCAGCCCCGACAGACAAGAGACCCAGTACTTC | CASSPDRQETQYF
TRBD1 | TRBJ2-7 | TRBV28 | . | TGTGCCAGCAGGGAATGGACAGGTAGCTACGAGCAGTACTTC | CASREWTGSYEQYF
. | TRBJ1-2 | TRBV28 | . | TGTGCCAACAGTCGGGAAGGACTCGCCTATGGCTACACCTTC | CANSREGLAYGYTF
. | TRBJ2-1 | TRBV19 | . | TGTGCCAGTAGTATATTTCCGGGGACCCAAATAGACAATGAGCAGTTCTTC | CASSIFPGTQIDNEQFF
TRBD1 | TRBJ1-2 | TRBV28 | once | TGTGCCACCACACTTCCCCAGGGGGCTTTTGGCTACACCTTC | CATTLPQGAFGYTF
. | TRBJ2-3 | TRBV18 | . | TGTGCCAGCTCCGAGGGGAGCGTGGCAGATACGCAGTATTTT | CASSEGSVADTQYF
. | TRBJ2-3 | TRBV7-8 | . | TGTGCCAGCAGCTTACTAGCCGGTACGCAGTATTTT | CASSLLAGTQYF
TRBD1 | TRBJ1-1 | TRBV15 | . | TGTGCCACCAGCGGGAGGACAGGGGCGAACACTGAAGCTTTCTTT | CATSGRTGANTEAFF
TRBD2 | TRBJ2-1 | TRBV2 | . | TGTGCCAGCAGTCCCGGGACTAGCTTCAATGAGCAGTTCTTC | CASSPGTSFNEQFF